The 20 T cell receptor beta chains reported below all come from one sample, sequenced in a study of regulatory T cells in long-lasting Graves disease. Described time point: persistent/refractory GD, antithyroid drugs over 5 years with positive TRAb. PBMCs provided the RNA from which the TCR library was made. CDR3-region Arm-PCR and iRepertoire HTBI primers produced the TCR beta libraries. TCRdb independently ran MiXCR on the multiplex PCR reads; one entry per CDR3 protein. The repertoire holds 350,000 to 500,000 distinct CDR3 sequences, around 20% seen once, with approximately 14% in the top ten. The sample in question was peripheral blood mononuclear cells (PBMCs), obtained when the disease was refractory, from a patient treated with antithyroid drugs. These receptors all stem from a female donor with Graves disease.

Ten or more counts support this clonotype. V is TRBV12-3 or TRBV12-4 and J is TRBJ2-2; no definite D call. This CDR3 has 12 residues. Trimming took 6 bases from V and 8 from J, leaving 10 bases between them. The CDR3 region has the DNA TGTGCCAGCAGGTCATCCCTAGGGGAGCTGTTTTTT. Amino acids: CASRSSLGELFF.

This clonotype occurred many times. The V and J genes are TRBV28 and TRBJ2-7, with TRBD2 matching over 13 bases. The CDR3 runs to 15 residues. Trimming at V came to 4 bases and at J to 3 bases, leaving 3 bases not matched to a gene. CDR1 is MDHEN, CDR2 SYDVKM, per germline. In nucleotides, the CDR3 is TGTGCCAGCAGTTCACGGACTAGCGGGAGCTACGAGCAGTACTTC. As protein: CASSSRTSGSYEQYF.

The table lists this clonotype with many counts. CDR3 nucleotide sequence: TGTGCCAGCAGCTCTGGGGGTTCGTACCAAGAGACCCAGTACTTC. The encoded protein is CASSSGGSYQETQYF. This chain links TRBV11-3 with TRBJ2-5; D tentatively reads TRBD1 or TRBD2 (5 bases each). The germline V gene has CDR1 SGHNT and CDR2 YENEEA. Trimming removed 4 bases from V and 0 bases from J, with 12 bases in between. The CDR3 is 15 amino acids.

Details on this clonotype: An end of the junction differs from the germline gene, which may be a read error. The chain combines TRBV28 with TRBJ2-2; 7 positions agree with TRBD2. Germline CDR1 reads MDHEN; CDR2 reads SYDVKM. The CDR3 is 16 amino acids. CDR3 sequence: CASSSTTVLAEHRGVF. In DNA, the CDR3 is TGTGCCAGCAGTTCAACCACCGTCCTAGCGGAACACCGGGGAGTTTTT. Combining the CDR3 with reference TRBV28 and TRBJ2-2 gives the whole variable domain DVKVTQSSRYLVKRTGEKVFLECVQDMDHENMFWYRQDPGLGLRLIYFSYDVKMKEKGDIPEGYSVSREKKERFSLILESASTNQTSMYLCASSSTTVLAEHRGVFGEGSRLTVL.

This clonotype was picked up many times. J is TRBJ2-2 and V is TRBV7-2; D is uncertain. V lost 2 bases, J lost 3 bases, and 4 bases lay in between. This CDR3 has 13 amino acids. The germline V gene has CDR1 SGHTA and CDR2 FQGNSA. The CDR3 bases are TGTGCCAGCAGCTTACTCGACACCGGGGAGCTGTTTTTT. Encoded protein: CASSLLDTGELFF.

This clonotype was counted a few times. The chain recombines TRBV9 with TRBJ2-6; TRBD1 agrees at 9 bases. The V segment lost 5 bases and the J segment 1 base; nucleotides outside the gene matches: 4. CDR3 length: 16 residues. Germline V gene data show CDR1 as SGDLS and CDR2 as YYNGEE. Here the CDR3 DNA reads TGTGCCAGCAGACCCGACAGGGGGTCTGGGGCCAACGTCCTGACTTTC. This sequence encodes CASRPDRGSGANVLTF. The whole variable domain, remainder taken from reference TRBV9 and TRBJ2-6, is DSGVTQTPKHLITATGQRVTLRCSPRSGDLSVYWYQQSLDQGLQFLIQYYNGEERAKGNILERFSAQQFPDLHSELNLSSLELGDSALYFCASRPDRGSGANVLTFGAGSRLTVL.

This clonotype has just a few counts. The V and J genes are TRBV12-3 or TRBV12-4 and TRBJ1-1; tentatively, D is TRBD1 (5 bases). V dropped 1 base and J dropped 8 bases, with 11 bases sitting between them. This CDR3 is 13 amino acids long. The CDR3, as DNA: TGTGCCAGCAGTTTAGGACAGCGGTCAGAAGCTTTCTTT. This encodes CASSLGQRSEAFF.

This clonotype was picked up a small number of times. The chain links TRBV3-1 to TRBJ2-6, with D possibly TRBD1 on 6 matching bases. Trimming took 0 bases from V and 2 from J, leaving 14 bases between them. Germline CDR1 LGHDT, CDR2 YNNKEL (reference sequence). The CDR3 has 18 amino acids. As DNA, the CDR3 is TGTGCCAGCAGCCAAGAAGGGGACAAGTCAACTGGGGCCAACGTCCTGACTTTC. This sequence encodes CASSQEGDKSTGANVLTF.

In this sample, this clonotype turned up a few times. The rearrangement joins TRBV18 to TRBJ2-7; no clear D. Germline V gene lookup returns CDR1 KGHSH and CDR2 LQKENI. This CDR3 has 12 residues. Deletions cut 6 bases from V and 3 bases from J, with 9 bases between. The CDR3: CASSQRNYEQYF. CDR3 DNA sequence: TGTGCCAGCTCTCAACGGAACTACGAGCAGTACTTC.

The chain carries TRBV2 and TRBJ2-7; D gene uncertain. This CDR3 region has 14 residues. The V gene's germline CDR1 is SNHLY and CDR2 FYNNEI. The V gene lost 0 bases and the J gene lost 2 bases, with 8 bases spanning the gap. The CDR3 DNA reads TGTGCCAGCAGTGAAGCGGGTGTAGCCTACGAGCAGTACTTC. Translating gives CASSEAGVAYEQYF. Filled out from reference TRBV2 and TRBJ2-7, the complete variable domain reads EPEVTQTPSHQVTQMGQEVILRCVPISNHLYFYWYRQILGQKVEFLVSFYNNEISEKSEIFDDQFSVERPDGSNFTLKIRSTKLEDSAMYFCASSEAGVAYEQYFGPGTRLTVT.

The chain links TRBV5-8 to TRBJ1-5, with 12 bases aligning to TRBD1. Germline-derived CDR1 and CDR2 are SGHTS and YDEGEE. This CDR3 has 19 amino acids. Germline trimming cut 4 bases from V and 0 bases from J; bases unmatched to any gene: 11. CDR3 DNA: TGTGCCAGCAGCCTAGGGACAGGGGGCTGGAGGTATAGCAATCAGCCCCAGCATTTT. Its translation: CASSLGTGGWRYSNQPQHF.

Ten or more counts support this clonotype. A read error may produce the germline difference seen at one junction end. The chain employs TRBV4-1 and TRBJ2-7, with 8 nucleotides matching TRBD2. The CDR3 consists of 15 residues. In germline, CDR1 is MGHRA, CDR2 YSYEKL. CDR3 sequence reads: CASSQVGLAGDEQYF. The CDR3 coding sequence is TGTGCCAGCAGCCAAGTAGGACTAGCAGGAGACGAGCAGTACTTC.

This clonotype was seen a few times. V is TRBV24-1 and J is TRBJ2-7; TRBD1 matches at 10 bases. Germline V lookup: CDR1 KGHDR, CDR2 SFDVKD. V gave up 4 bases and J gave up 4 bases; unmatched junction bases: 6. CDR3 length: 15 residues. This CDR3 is CATSDRGQGEYEQYF. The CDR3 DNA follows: TGTGCCACCAGTGACCGAGGACAGGGGGAGTACGAGCAGTACTTC.

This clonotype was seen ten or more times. CDR3 amino acids: CASSVGRTEDYGYTF. In nucleotides, the CDR3 is TGTGCCAGCAGTGTTGGGAGGACGGAGGACTATGGCTACACCTTC. The chain has TRBV2 and TRBJ1-2; D gene unclear. Germline assignment: CDR1 SNHLY and CDR2 FYNNEI. V was clipped by 4 bases and J by 3 bases, with 15 bases between them. This CDR3 spans 15 amino acids. Full variable domain (remainder filled in from reference TRBV2 and TRBJ1-2): EPEVTQTPSHQVTQMGQEVILRCVPISNHLYFYWYRQILGQKVEFLVSFYNNEISEKSEIFDDQFSVERPDGSNFTLKIRSTKLEDSAMYFCASSVGRTEDYGYTFGSGTRLTVV.

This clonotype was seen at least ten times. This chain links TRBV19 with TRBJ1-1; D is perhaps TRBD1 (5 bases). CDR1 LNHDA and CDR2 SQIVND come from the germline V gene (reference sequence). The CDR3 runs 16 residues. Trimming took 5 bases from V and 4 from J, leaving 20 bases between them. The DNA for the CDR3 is TGTGCCAGTAGTTCCCGGGACTACGGTATGGGCACTGAAGCTTTCTTT. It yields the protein CASSSRDYGMGTEAFF.

The CDR3, as DNA: TGTGCCAGCAGCCCTCTGTTGGAGCCTTGGGGCTATGGCTACACCTTC. This encodes CASSPLLEPWGYGYTF. The chain employs TRBV9 and TRBJ1-2; D is uncertain. The CDR3 contains 16 residues. Germline CDR1 reads SGDLS; CDR2 reads YYNGEE. The V end lost 4 bases, the J end lost 4 bases, and 20 bases lay between the germline ends.

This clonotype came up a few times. The CDR3 spells CAVGLTTYEQYF. CDR3 DNA sequence: TGTGCCGTTGGACTGACGACCTACGAGCAGTACTTC. The chain couples TRBV10-3 to TRBJ2-7; perhaps TRBD2 as D (5 bases). Trimming took 11 bases from V and 2 from J, leaving 13 bases between them. Germline CDR1 ENHRY, CDR2 SYGVKD. The CDR3 covers 12 residues.

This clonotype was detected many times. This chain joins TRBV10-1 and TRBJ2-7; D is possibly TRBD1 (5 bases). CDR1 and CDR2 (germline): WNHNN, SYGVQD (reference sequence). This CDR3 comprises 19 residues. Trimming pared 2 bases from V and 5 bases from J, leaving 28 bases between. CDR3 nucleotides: TGCGCCAGCAGTGAGCCTCATACCGACAGCATCAACTCTCCGGACGAGCAGTACTTC. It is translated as CASSEPHTDSINSPDEQYF.

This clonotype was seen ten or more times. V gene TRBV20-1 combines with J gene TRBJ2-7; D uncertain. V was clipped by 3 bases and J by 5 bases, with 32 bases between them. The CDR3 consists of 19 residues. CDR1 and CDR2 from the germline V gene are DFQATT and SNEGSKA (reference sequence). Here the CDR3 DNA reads TGCAGTGCTAGTGGCTGGGGATGGCTAGAAGCCCCAATTTCCGACGAGCAGTACTTC. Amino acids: CSASGWGWLEAPISDEQYF.

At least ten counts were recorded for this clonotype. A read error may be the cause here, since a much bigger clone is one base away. The CDR3 DNA follows: TGTGCCAGCAGTTACGCCTACGAGCAGTACTTC. Its protein is CASSYAYEQYF. The chain employs TRBV6-5 and TRBJ2-7; D gene unclear. The CDR3 totals 11 residues. V lost 2 bases to trimming and J lost 2 bases, with 1 base between them. Germline V gene sequence: CDR1 MNHEY, CDR2 SVGAGI.